This passage covers 25 T cell receptor beta chains from one sample sequenced in a study of CD8 T cells in ankylosing spondylitis. TCRdb used MiXCR to reprocess the 5' RACE reads, holding one entry per CDR3 protein. In the table there are about 96,000 distinct CDR3 sequences, 27% of which are singletons. Sequenced material: blood, either unsorted or a sorted T cell fraction (not recorded which). The source is a male donor with ankylosing spondylitis or in good health (not recorded which).

The J gene is TRBJ2-7, the V gene TRBV12-3 or TRBV12-4; D possibly matches TRBD1 or TRBD2 (7 bases each). CDR3 length: 15 amino acids. The ends were cut back, 3 bases at V and 4 bases at J, with 16 bases in the middle. CDR3 region: CASSLGRGRGYEQYF. For the CDR3, the DNA is TGTGCCAGCAGTTTGGGGAGGGGGCGAGGATACGAGCAGTACTTC.

Points on this clonotype: The junction shows a germline mismatch at one end, possibly a read error. This chain links TRBV5-1 with TRBJ2-2; D possibly corresponds to TRBD2 (7 bases). The CDR3 totals 15 residues. Germline V gene sequence: CDR1 SGHRS, CDR2 YFSETQ. CDR3 protein: CASSSGRGDTGELFF. The CDR3 bases are TGCGCCAGCAGCTCCGGCCGGGGGGACACCGGGGAGCTTTTTTTT.

This clonotype has only a few counts. The genes are TRBV5-6 and TRBJ2-3, with D possibly TRBD1 on 5 matching bases. The CDR3 has 16 amino acids. Trimming shortened V by 3 bases and J by 1 base, and 15 bases separated the two germline ends. The germline V gene has CDR1 SGHDT and CDR2 YYEEEE. The CDR3 DNA reads as TGTGCCAGCAGCTCGACAGTCACTCGGGGCACAGATACGCAGTATTTT. Translated: CASSSTVTRGTDTQYF.

The genes are TRBV7-9 and TRBJ2-4, with D unclear. Per the germline V gene, CDR1 is SEHNR and CDR2 is FQNEAQ (reference sequence). V lost 5 bases to trimming and J lost 2 bases, with 13 bases between them. The length of the CDR3 is 15 residues. DNA for the CDR3: TGTGCCAGCAGCCCCTCCGACATTTCCAAAAACATTCAGTACTTC. This gives the protein CASSPSDISKNIQYF.

The chain combines TRBV20-1 with TRBJ1-3; tentative D call: TRBD1 (5 bases). CDR1 is DFQATT, CDR2 SNEGSKA, per germline (reference sequence). The CDR3 is made up of 13 amino acids. V was trimmed by 5 bases and J by 0 bases, leaving 8 bases between them. The CDR3 sequence: CSAFDSSGNTIYF. The CDR3 region has the DNA TGCAGTGCTTTTGACAGCTCTGGAAACACCATATATTTT.

This clonotype was seen a few times. The gene calls are TRBV7-6 and TRBJ2-7; no firm D call. Trimming removed 6 bases at V and 6 bases at J, with 9 bases between. The CDR3 totals 11 residues. Germline assignment: CDR1 SGHVS and CDR2 FNYEAQ. The CDR3 loop is CASSSGGEQYF. The CDR3 bases are TGTGCCAGCAGTTCCGGCGGCGAGCAGTACTTC.

In regard to this clonotype: Relative to the germline gene, one junction end is altered; a read error may explain this. This chain uses TRBV5-1 with TRBJ2-5, with D hard to call. The CDR3 is 15 residues long. The germline CDR1 and CDR2 sequences are SGHRS and YFSETQ. CDR3 in amino acids: CASSLVGGNQETQYF. DNA of the CDR3: TGCGCCAGCAGCTTGGTCGGTGGGAATCAAGAGACCCAATACTTC.

This clonotype was seen many times. The rearrangement uses TRBV29-1 and TRBJ2-7, with 10 bases that match TRBD1. The CDR3 contains 12 residues. In germline, CDR1 is SQVTM, CDR2 ANQGSEA. Losses at the gene ends were 7 bases for V and 3 bases for J; bases not matched to a gene: 3. This CDR3 is CSARTGGYEQYF. The CDR3 DNA reads as TGCAGCGCACGGACAGGGGGCTACGAGCAGTACTTC.

This clonotype has more than one count but fewer than ten. The rearrangement uses TRBV7-6 and TRBJ2-5; no firm D call. Trimming shortened V by 5 bases and J by 1 base, and 14 bases separated the two germline ends. CDR1 SGHVS and CDR2 FNYEAQ come from the germline V gene. The CDR3 has 15 residues. DNA of the CDR3: TGTGCCAGCAGCCCTATTCAGTTGATCCAAGAGACCCAGTACTTC. This translates into CASSPIQLIQETQYF.

This clonotype was seen a single time. The gene calls are TRBV12-3 or TRBV12-4 and TRBJ2-1; TRBD2 matches 12 bases. The CDR3 consists of 15 residues. Trimming removed 5 bases from V and 8 bases from J; junction bases left unmatched: 7. CDR3 loop: CASSRPSGGDDEQFF. The DNA for the CDR3 is TGTGCCAGCAGTCGACCTAGCGGGGGGGATGATGAGCAGTTCTTC.

The gene calls are TRBV20-1 and TRBJ1-1; weak D call: TRBD1 (5 bases). Looked up from germline, CDR1 is DFQATT and CDR2 is SNEGSKA (reference sequence). This CDR3 spans 13 amino acids. V was shortened by 3 bases and J by 3 bases, with 11 bases between the two germline ends. The CDR3 here is CSARGDSYTEAFF. CDR3 sequence (DNA): TGCAGTGCTAGGGGGGACTCCTACACTGAAGCTTTCTTT.

The J gene is TRBJ1-1, the V gene TRBV7-9; tentatively, D is TRBD1 (5 bases). From germline, CDR1 is SEHNR and CDR2 FQNEAQ (reference sequence). This CDR3 contains 16 residues. With 5 bases removed from V and 1 base from J, the gap between germline ends came to 17 bases. CDR3 sequence: CASSPRQTITNTEAFF. The CDR3 coding sequence is TGTGCCAGCAGCCCCCGACAGACCATAACGAACACTGAAGCTTTCTTT.

The J gene is TRBJ1-5, the V gene TRBV12-3 or TRBV12-4; D is uncertain. This CDR3 region has 15 residues. V gave up 5 bases and J gave up 1 base, with 12 bases separating them. In DNA, the CDR3 is TGTGCCAGCAGTCCCCGGCGGGAGAGCAATCAGCCCCAGCATTTT. Translating gives CASSPRRESNQPQHF.

The V gene is TRBV4-1, the J gene TRBJ1-1; TRBD1 matches at 8 bases. Germline trimming cut 3 bases from V and 4 bases from J; bases unmatched to any gene: 13. Germline CDR1 MGHRA, CDR2 YSYEKL. The CDR3 has 17 amino acids. Here the CDR3 DNA reads TGCGCCAGCAGCCATTGGGACAGGCTGGTGAGATCCACTGAAGCTTTCTTT. It encodes CASSHWDRLVRSTEAFF.

This chain joins TRBV12-3 or TRBV12-4 and TRBJ2-2; perhaps TRBD2 as D (5 bases). The CDR3 is 18 amino acids. The germline V and J ends were trimmed by 6 bases and 3 bases, with 23 bases remaining between them. The CDR3 protein is CASSRQPGGGGDTGELFF. The DNA for the CDR3 is TGTGCCAGCAGCCGACAACCTGGAGGAGGTGGCGACACCGGGGAGCTGTTTTTT.

The table lists this clonotype with a few counts. The chain uses TRBV10-3 and TRBJ2-2; D is possibly TRBD1 (6 bases). Germline V gives CDR1 ENHRY, CDR2 SYGVKD. The CDR3 length is 14 residues. V dropped 6 bases and J dropped 4 bases, with 12 bases sitting between them. As DNA, the CDR3 is TGTGCCATCAGCTGGGACATTCGCACCGGGGAGCTGTTTTTT. Residues: CAISWDIRTGELFF.

This clonotype was detected a few times. V gene TRBV20-1 combines with J gene TRBJ2-7; 7 bases agree with TRBD2. Germline CDR1 is DFQATT and CDR2 is SNEGSKA (reference sequence). J was trimmed by 3 bases and V by 0 bases; bases with no gene match: 8. This CDR3 region has 15 residues. The CDR3 DNA reads as TGCAGTGCTAGAGATCGTGCGGGAGCGGACTACGAGCAGTACTTC. Its protein is CSARDRAGADYEQYF.

This clonotype was seen a handful of times. J is TRBJ2-2 and V is TRBV20-1, with 7 nucleotides matching TRBD2. Germline values: CDR1 DFQATT, CDR2 SNEGSKA (reference sequence). The junction had 7 bases not matched to a gene; V was cut back by 3 bases and J by 6 bases. This CDR3 contains 14 residues. DNA for the CDR3: TGCAGTGCTAGGGCCAGGGACTACGCCGGGGAGCTGTTTTTT. Its translation is CSARARDYAGELFF.

This clonotype was detected a few times. Here the CDR3 reads CSGIAGLSYNEQFF. The CDR3 DNA sequence: TGCAGCGGCATAGCGGGATTATCCTACAATGAGCAGTTCTTC. This chain joins TRBV29-1 and TRBJ2-1; 8 bases align to TRBD2. After removal of 7 bases from V and 1 base from J, the junction contained 6 bases not matched to a gene. This CDR3 has 14 amino acids. The germline CDR1 and CDR2 sequences are SQVTM and ANQGSEA.

V and J are TRBV4-2 and TRBJ2-2; 9 bases fit TRBD1. Trimming took 4 bases from V and 4 from J; bases not matched to a gene: 7. There are 16 residues in the CDR3. Germline assignment: CDR1 LGHNA and CDR2 YNFKEQ. CDR3 bases: TGTGCCAGCAGCCCCATACAGGGGGCAGCCACCGGGGAGCTGTTTTTT. Amino acids: CASSPIQGAATGELFF.

This chain links TRBV5-1 with TRBJ2-3; no definite D call. The germline V gene has CDR1 SGHRS and CDR2 YFSETQ. The CDR3 covers 14 residues. V shed 0 bases and J shed 6 bases, with 11 bases lying between them. This chain's CDR3 is CASSLAGLWDTQYF. The CDR3 DNA is TGCGCCAGCAGCTTGGCAGGCTTATGGGATACGCAGTATTTT.

This clonotype was seen a few times. The chain carries TRBV5-1 and TRBJ1-3; 8 bases align to TRBD1. This CDR3 has 15 residues. The germline CDR1 and CDR2 sequences are SGHRS and YFSETQ. V lost 7 bases, J lost 0 bases, and 6 bases stayed unmatched. The chain's CDR3 is CASAPGTGSGNTIYF. CDR3 DNA: TGCGCCAGCGCTCCGGGGACAGGCTCTGGAAACACCATATATTTT. Filled out from reference TRBV5-1 and TRBJ1-3, the complete variable domain reads KAGVTQTPRYLIKTRGQQVTLSCSPISGHRSVSWYQQTPGQGLQFLFEYFSETQRNKGNFPGRFSGRQFSNSRSEMNVSTLELGDSALYLCASAPGTGSGNTIYFGEGSWLTVV.

This clonotype was seen more than once but under ten times. The chain recombines TRBV20-1 with TRBJ1-5, with 7 bases aligning to TRBD1. Germline assignment: CDR1 DFQATT and CDR2 SNEGSKA (reference sequence). This CDR3 has 18 amino acids. V dropped 2 bases and J dropped 0; count of bases not matched to a gene: 13. CDR3 loop: CSARPRTGGSNSNQPQHF. The CDR3 region has the DNA TGCAGTGCTAGACCCAGGACAGGTGGTTCGAATAGCAATCAGCCCCAGCATTTT.

The chain couples TRBV5-1 to TRBJ2-7; 10 bases are shared with TRBD1. The V segment lost 4 bases and the J segment 0 bases; nucleotides outside the gene matches: 4. Looked up from germline, CDR1 is SGHRS and CDR2 is YFSETQ. CDR3 size: 15 residues. This chain's CDR3 is CASSRTGGPSYEQYF. In nucleotides, the CDR3 is TGCGCCAGCAGCCGGACAGGGGGGCCCTCCTACGAGCAGTACTTC.

In its sample, this clonotype was seen a few times. The rearrangement links TRBV7-2 to TRBJ2-2, with a possible D match to TRBD1 (6 bases). Trimming shortened V by 4 bases and J by 6 bases, and 9 bases separated the two germline ends. This CDR3 comprises 13 residues. Germline assignment: CDR1 SGHTA and CDR2 FQGNSA. The CDR3 DNA reads as TGTGCCAGCAGCTGGCAGGGGTCCGGGGAGCTGTTTTTT. Translation gives CASSWQGSGELFF.